This T cell receptor beta chain was recorded in a study of shared clonotypes between healthy human individuals. The CDR3 runs to 15 residues. Germline V gene data show CDR1 as SNHLY and CDR2 as FYNNEI. V was shortened by 3 bases and J by 1 base, with 9 bases between the two germline ends. Sequenced by immunoSEQ multiplex PCR; TCRdb stores in-frame clones only, minus some. Altogether 2 million to 2.5 million clones are present, less than 95% being singletons, with the ten largest covering around 0.38%. The chain joins TRBV2 to TRBJ2-2; D gene ambiguous. The sample comprised naive CD4+ T cells from PBMCs. Subset in this sample: CD45RA+ positively selected. The clonotype comes from a man aged 18-30 years in good health. Some clones in this sample may be carry-over from other donors' samples. The CDR3 bases are TGTGCCAGCAGTGATCAGCTTTTGAACACCGGGGAGCTGTTTTTT. Its protein product is CASSDQLLNTGELFF. The variable domain in full, completed from reference TRBV2 and TRBJ2-2, reads EPEVTQTPSHQVTQMGQEVILRCVPISNHLYFYWYRQILGQKVEFLVSFYNNEISEKSEIFDDQFSVERPDGSNFTLKIRSTKLEDSAMYFCASSDQLLNTGELFFGEGSRLTVL.